This T cell receptor (beta chain) originates from a study of T cells after yellow fever vaccination. The overall study: SMART-Seq v4 Ultra Low Input served to prepare low-cell-number fractions.

One entry per CDR3 protein, called by TCRdb with MiXCR from the 5' RACE reads. The sample consists of approximately 330,000 distinct CDR3 sequences, around 13% of them appearing once. Germline CDR1 reads GTSNPN; CDR2 reads SVGIG (reference sequence). The ends were cut back, 4 bases at V and 6 bases at J, with 27 bases in the middle. The CDR3 sequence is 18 residues long. Study conclusions and caveats: Subsequent to the booster, the majority of primary-vaccination clones reappeared (around 96% CD4, about 90% CD8).

Details on this clonotype: Its antigen is not identified.

This clonotype was sampled from a young man who received the YFV17D yellow fever vaccine. The chain employs TRBV30 and TRBJ2-2, with a possible D match to TRBD1 (6 bases). The sequencing here drew on CD4+ T cells sorted from PBMCs, taken 15 days after the yellow fever booster vaccination. CDR3 DNA: TGTGCCTGGATGAATTCCCGGGACACCTACCTAAGGGCCGGGGAGCTGTTTTTT. Translating it yields CAWMNSRDTYLRAGELFF.